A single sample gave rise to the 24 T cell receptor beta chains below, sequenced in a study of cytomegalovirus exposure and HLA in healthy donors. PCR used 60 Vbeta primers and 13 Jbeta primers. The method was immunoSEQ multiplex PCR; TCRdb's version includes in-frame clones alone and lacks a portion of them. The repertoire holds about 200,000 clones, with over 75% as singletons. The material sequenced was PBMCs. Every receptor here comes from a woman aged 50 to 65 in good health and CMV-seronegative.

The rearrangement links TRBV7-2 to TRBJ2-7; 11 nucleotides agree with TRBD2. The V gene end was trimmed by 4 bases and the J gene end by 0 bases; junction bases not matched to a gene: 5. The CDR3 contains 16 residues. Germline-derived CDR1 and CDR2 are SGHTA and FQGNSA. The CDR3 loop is CASSSPGLAGSYEQYF. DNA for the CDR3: TGTGCCAGCAGCTCTCCTGGACTAGCGGGCTCCTACGAGCAGTACTTC.

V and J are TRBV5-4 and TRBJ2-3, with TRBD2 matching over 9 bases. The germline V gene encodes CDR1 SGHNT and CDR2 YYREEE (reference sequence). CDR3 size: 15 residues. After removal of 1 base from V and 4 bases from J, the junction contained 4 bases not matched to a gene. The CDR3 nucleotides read TGTGCCAGCAGCTTGTGGGCGGGAGGGCCAGATACGCAGTATTTT. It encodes CASSLWAGGPDTQYF.

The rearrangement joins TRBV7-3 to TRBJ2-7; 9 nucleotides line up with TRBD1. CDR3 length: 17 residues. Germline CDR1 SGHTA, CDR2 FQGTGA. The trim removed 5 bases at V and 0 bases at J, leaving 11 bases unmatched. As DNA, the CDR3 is TGTGCCAGCAGCCCCCGGGTACAGGGGGCCCACTCCTACGAGCAGTACTTC. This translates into CASSPRVQGAHSYEQYF. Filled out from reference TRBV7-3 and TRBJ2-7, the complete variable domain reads GAGVSQTPSNKVTEKGKYVELRCDPISGHTALYWYRQSLGQGPEFLIYFQGTGAADDSGLPNDRFFAVRPEGSVSTLKIQRTERGDSAVYLCASSPRVQGAHSYEQYFGPGTRLTVT.

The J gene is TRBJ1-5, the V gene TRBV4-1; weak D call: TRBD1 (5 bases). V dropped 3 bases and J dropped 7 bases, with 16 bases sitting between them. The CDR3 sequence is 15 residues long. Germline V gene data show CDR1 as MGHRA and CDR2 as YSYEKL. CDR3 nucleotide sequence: TGCGCCAGCAGCCAGGGCAGGGTCAACAGGCAGCCCCAGCATTTT. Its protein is CASSQGRVNRQPQHF.

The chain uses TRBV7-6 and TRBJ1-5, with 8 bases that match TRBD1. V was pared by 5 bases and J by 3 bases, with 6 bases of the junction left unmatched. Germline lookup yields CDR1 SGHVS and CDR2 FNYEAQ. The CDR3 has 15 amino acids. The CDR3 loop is CASSLRTGYNQPQHF. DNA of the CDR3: TGTGCCAGCAGCCTCCGGACAGGGTACAATCAGCCCCAGCATTTT.

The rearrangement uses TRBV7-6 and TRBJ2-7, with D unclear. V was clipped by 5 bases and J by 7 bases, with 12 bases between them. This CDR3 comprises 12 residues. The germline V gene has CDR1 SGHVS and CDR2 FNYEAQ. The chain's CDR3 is CASSATGREQYF. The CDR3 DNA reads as TGTGCCAGCAGCGCTACGGGTCGGGAGCAGTACTTC.

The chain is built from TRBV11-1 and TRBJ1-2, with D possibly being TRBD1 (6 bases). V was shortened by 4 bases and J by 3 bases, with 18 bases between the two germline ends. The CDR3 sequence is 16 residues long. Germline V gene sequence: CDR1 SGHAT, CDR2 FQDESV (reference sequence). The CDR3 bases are TGTGCCAGCAGCTCTTATGAGGGCCCAGGGGACTATGGCTACACCTTC. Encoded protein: CASSSYEGPGDYGYTF.

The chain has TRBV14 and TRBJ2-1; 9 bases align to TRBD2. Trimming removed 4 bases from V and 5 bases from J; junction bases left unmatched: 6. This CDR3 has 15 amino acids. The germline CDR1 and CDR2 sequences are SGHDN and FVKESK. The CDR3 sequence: CASSRPSGNHNEQFF. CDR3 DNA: TGTGCCAGCAGCCGACCTAGCGGGAATCACAATGAGCAGTTCTTC.

The CDR3 is CASSSSRERRYNEQFF. The CDR3 region has the DNA TGTGCCAGCAGTTCCTCACGGGAGCGGAGATACAATGAGCAGTTCTTC. The chain links TRBV27 to TRBJ2-1; D possibly corresponds to TRBD2 (6 bases). The CDR3 spans 16 residues. Germline loops: CDR1 MNHEY, CDR2 SMNVEV (reference sequence). Between the trimmed V and J ends, which lost 4 bases and 4 bases, there was a span of 17 bases.

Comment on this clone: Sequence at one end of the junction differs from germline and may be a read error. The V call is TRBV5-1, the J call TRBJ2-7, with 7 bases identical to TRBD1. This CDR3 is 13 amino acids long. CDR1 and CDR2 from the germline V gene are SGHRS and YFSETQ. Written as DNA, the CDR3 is TGCGCTAGCAGCTTGCAGGGGGACTACGAGCAGTACTTC. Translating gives CASSLQGDYEQYF.

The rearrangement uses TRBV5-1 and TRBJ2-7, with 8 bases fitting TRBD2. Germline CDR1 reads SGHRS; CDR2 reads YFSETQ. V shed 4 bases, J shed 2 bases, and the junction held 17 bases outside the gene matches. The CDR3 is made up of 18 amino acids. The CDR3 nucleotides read TGCGCCAGCAGCCCCGGATTAATAAGCGGGAGTCGGACCTACGAGCAGTACTTC. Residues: CASSPGLISGSRTYEQYF.

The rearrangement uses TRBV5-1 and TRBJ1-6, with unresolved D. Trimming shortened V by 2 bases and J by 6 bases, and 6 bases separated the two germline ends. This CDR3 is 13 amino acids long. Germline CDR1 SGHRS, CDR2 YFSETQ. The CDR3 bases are TGCGCCAGCAGCTTTGAGTTTAATTCACCCCTCCACTTT. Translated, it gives CASSFEFNSPLHF.

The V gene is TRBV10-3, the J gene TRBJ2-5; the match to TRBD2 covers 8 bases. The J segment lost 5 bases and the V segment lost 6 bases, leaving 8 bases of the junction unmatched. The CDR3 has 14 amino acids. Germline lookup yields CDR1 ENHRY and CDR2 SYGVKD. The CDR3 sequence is CAISGGGGYETQYF. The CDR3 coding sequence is TGTGCCATCAGCGGGGGGGGTGGGTACGAGACCCAGTACTTC.

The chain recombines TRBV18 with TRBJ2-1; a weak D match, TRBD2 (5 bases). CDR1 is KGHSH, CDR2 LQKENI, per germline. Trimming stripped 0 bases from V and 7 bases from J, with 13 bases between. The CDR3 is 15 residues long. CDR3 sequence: CASSPPGNPGNEQFF. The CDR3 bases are TGTGCCAGCTCACCACCCGGCAACCCGGGAAATGAGCAGTTCTTC.

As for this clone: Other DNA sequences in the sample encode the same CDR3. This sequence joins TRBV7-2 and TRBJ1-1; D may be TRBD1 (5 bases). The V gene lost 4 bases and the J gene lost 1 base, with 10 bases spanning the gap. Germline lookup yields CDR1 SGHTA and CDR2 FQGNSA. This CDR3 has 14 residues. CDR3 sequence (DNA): TGTGCCAGCAGCTACCGACAGACGAACACTGAAGCTTTCTTT. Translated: CASSYRQTNTEAFF.

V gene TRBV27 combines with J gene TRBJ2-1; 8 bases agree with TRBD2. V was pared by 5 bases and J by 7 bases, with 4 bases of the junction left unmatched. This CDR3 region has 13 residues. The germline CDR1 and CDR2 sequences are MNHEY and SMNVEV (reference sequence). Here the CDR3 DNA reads TGTGCCAGCAGTAGACTAGCGAAGAATGAGCAGTTCTTC. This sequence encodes CASSRLAKNEQFF.

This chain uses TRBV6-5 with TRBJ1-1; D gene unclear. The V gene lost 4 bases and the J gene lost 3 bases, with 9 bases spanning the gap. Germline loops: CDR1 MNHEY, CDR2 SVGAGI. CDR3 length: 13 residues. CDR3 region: CASSSRYHTEAFF. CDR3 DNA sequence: TGTGCCAGCAGTTCCAGGTACCACACTGAAGCTTTCTTT.

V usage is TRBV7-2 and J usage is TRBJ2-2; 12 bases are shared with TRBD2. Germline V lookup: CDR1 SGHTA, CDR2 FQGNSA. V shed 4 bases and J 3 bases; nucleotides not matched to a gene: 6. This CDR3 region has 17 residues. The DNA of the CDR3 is TGTGCCAGCAGCTCCCCACTAGCGGGAGGCGACACCGGGGAGCTGTTTTTT. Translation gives CASSSPLAGGDTGELFF. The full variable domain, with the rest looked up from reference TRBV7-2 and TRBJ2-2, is GAGVSQSPSNKVTEKGKDVELRCDPISGHTALYWYRQSLGQGLEFLIYFQGNSAPDKSGLPSDRFSAERTGGSVSTLTIQRTQQEDSAVYLCASSSPLAGGDTGELFFGEGSRLTVL.

The CDR3 bases are TGTGCCAGCAGTTTATTAGTGCGGGCCCTCTCCTACAATGAGCAGTTCTTC. Amino acids: CASSLLVRALSYNEQFF. This chain joins TRBV28 and TRBJ2-1; D is perhaps TRBD2 (5 bases). V was cut by 1 base and J by 0 bases, with 13 bases left in between. The CDR3 consists of 17 residues. The germline gives CDR1 MDHEN, CDR2 SYDVKM. The full variable domain, in which reference TRBV28 and TRBJ2-1 provide the parts outside the CDR3, is DVKVTQSSRYLVKRTGEKVFLECVQDMDHENMFWYRQDPGLGLRLIYFSYDVKMKEKGDIPEGYSVSREKKERFSLILESASTNQTSMYLCASSLLVRALSYNEQFFGPGTRLTVL.

CDR3: CASSDHPTGGGDEQYF. DNA of the CDR3: TGTGCCAGCAGCGACCACCCAACAGGGGGAGGGGACGAGCAGTACTTC. V usage is TRBV7-9 and J usage is TRBJ2-7; TRBD1 is a possible D gene (8 bases). Germline V gene lookup returns CDR1 SEHNR and CDR2 FQNEAQ (reference sequence). Trimming took 5 bases from V and 5 from J, leaving 22 bases between them. The CDR3 has 16 residues.

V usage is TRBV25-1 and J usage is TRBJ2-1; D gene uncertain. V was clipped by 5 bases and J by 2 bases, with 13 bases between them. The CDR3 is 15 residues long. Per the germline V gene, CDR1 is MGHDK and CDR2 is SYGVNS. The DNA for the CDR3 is TGTGCCAGCAGTCCCCGGCTAGTTACCTACAATGAGCAGTTCTTC. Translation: CASSPRLVTYNEQFF.

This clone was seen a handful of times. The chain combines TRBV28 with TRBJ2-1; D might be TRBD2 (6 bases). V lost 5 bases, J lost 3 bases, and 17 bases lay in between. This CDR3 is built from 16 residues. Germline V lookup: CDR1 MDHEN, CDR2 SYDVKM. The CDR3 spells CASSPLLTGDYNEQFF. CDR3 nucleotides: TGTGCCAGCAGTCCCCTCTTAACGGGAGACTACAATGAGCAGTTCTTC.

The CDR3 sequence is CASSAMWREGSYNEQFF. The CDR3 DNA reads as TGTGCCAGCAGCGCCATGTGGAGGGAAGGGTCCTACAATGAGCAGTTCTTC. The V and J genes are TRBV5-6 and TRBJ2-1, with D maybe TRBD2 (6 bases). V lost 4 bases to trimming and J lost 1 base, with 18 bases between them. CDR3 size: 17 residues. Germline V lookup: CDR1 SGHDT, CDR2 YYEEEE.

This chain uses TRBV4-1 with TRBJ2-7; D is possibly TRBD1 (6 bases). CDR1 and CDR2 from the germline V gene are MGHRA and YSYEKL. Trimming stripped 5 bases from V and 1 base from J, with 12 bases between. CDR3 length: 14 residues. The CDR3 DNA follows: TGCGCCAGCAGCAGGGCAGGGGCTTCCTACGAGCAGTACTTC. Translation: CASSRAGASYEQYF.